This T cell receptor (beta chain) stems from a study of T cells in Graves' hyperthyroidism and ophthalmopathy (dated by TCRdb to the late 2010s). For the wider study: Peripheral blood was collected at initial diagnosis, before any treatment. To identify distinguishing TCR V-J signatures, a discovery cohort of some 100 patients was used, comprising 43 with Graves' ophthalmopathy and around 57 with stable Graves' hyperthyroidism. Prospective prediction of ophthalmopathy was tested in an independent validation cohort of fewer than 20 hyperthyroidism patients and 15 to 17 patients who later progressed to ophthalmopathy. For training and testing, the 100 or so patients in the discovery cohort were randomly divided in a 7:3 ratio. In several Graves' hyperthyroidism patients, the study also compared T-cell repertoires from thyroid tissue with T-cell repertoires from blood. After sampling, hyperthyroidism patients received methimazole starting at 30 mg daily, and ophthalmopathy patients received high-dose intravenous methylprednisolone. TCR Vbeta CDR3 sequencing of fewer than 150 peripheral blood samples (roughly 41 ophthalmopathy, some 75 hyperthyroidism and around 17 progressor patients) is reported in the paper.

A note on this clonotype: Its antigen is still unknown. No much larger clone exists at a distance of one base, and base qualities are not known.

The TCR beta CDR3 regions were amplified from RNA transcripts. The TCR CDR3 was subjected to a first round of RT-PCR using the HTBI primer set and the Qiagen OneStep RT-PCR kit. A second multiplex PCR round built the libraries, followed by size selection and purification. Libraries were sequenced paired-end with 100 bp reads on an Illumina HiSeq2000. Per the authors' processing: Raw data were processed with SOAPnuke, discarding reads with adapters, uncalled bases, mean Phred below 15, or no exact constant-primer or identifier match. COPE v1.2.5 was used to merge the high-quality paired reads, and each unique nucleotide sequence was defined as a clonotype. Clonotypes were aligned to IMGT TRBV, TRBD and TRBJ reference segments using MiTCR v1.1. Only V-J combinations with frequency above 0.0001, covering 98% to 99.2% of repertoires, were analysed. A TCS score was defined as the ratio of F50 (clonal expansion) to E x V (chaos), with BLOSUM62-based TCRdist applied between CDR3 peptides within each V-J. Welch's t-statistics and random forest reduced 500 to 550 V-J features to 10 to 15, which were used in a naive Bayes classifier (R e1071). Thyroid-blood repertoire similarity was quantified with the Morisita-Horn index. Through fastp at Q25 and MiXCR, TCRdb rebuilt clones from the public reads, retaining in-frame beta chains. CDR3 protein duplicates are merged, each entry listing the most common genes and DNA. Here the V and J calls rest on TCRdb's processing, not on the authors' analysis. The sample table records roughly 840,000 distinct CDR3 sequences; about 38% of these occur just once. The top ten hold around 10% of the sample.

Stable Graves' hyperthyroidism was defined as the absence of progression to ophthalmopathy over 18 months of follow-up. Hyperthyroidism patients were newly diagnosed, with disease duration under 2 months, and aged 18 to 65 years. Exclusion was applied to patients with uncontrolled infections, other autoimmune diseases, pregnancy or lactation. Diagnoses relied on clinical symptoms, serum thyroxine and TRAb, thyroid ultrasound and orbital computed tomography. PBMCs were separated from 8 to 10 ml of fresh peripheral blood using Ficoll-Paque density gradient centrifugation. Total RNA was extracted using Trizol reagent, and RNA quality was assessed on an Agilent 2100 Bioanalyzer. Results and caveats for the whole study, not just this receptor: In validation, the model predicted progression to ophthalmopathy with around 71% sensitivity and less than 80% specificity, a median of 6.5 months before onset. Most expanded thyroid clonotypes (frequency above 0.001) were also detected in blood, suggesting blood repertoires may reflect thyroid immune responses. A model built on a 13 V-J signature distinguished ophthalmopathy from stable hyperthyroidism, reaching around 90% sensitivity and around 81% specificity in cross-validation and 80%/75% in testing. No statistical method was used to set the sample size in advance, and investigators knew the group allocation.

Inclusive of the bounding cysteine and phenylalanine, the CDR3 is 13 residues long. The retained sequence is limited to the CDR3, 39 bases, with the frame set at the first base. The germline V end is reduced by 5 bases and the J end by 3 bases; junction bases left unmatched: 5. The CDR1 and CDR2 encoded by the germline V gene (reference sequence) are DFQATT and SNEGSKA. The sample was blood. The receptor was derived from a man between 18 and 29 years old with Graves' hyperthyroidism. The chain uses TRBV20-1 and TRBJ1-1, with 8 central nucleotides matching TRBD1. For the CDR3, the sequence is CSAARDRHTEAFF. The DNA sequence is as follows: TGCAGTGCTGCACGGGACAGGCACACTGAAGCTTTCTTT.